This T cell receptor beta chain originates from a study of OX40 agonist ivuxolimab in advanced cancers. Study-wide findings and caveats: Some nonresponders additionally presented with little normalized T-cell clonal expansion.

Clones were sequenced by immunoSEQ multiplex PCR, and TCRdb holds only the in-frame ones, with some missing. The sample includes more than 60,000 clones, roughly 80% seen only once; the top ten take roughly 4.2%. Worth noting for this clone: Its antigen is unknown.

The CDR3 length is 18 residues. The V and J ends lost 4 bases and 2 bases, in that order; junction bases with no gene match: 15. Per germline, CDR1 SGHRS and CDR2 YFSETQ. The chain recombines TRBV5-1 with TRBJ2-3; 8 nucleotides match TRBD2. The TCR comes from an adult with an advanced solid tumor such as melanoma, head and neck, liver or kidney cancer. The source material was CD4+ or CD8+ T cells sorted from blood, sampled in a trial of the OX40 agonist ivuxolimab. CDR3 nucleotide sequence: TGCGCCAGCAGCCTCCGCCCCCCGGCGGGGGGTTCCACAGATACGCAGTATTTT. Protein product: CASSLRPPAGGSTDTQYF. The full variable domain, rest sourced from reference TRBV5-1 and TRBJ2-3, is KAGVTQTPRYLIKTRGQQVTLSCSPISGHRSVSWYQQTPGQGLQFLFEYFSETQRNKGNFPGRFSGRQFSNSRSEMNVSTLELGDSALYLCASSLRPPAGGSTDTQYFGPGTRLTVL.